Reported below is one T cell receptor (beta chain). Its antigen is not identified. Profiling relied on immunoSEQ multiplex PCR, and the TCRdb table lists in-frame clones only, not all of them. This sample yields under 95,000 clones, of which roughly 85% are seen a single time; approximately 0.88% belongs to the top ten. The record originates from a study of graft-versus-host responses after intestinal transplantation. CDR1 and CDR2 (germline): MDHEN, SYDVKM. The junction had 4 bases not matched to a gene; V was cut back by 5 bases and J by 9 bases. This CDR3 spans 11 amino acids. This TCR came from a human donor who received an intestinal transplant. The sample consisted of unstimulated CD4+ T cells sorted from spleen or lymph node cells, taken before intestinal transplant. This chain links TRBV28 with TRBJ2-7, with 7 bases that match TRBD1. CDR3 in amino acids: CASSLQGRQYF. DNA of the CDR3: TGTGCCAGCAGTCTACAGGGGCGGCAGTACTTC. Variable domain in full (rest from reference TRBV28 and TRBJ2-7): DVKVTQSSRYLVKRTGEKVFLECVQDMDHENMFWYRQDPGLGLRLIYFSYDVKMKEKGDIPEGYSVSREKKERFSLILESASTNQTSMYLCASSLQGRQYFGPGTRLTVT.